The 4 T cell receptor beta chains listed next were all sequenced from one sample in a study of cytomegalovirus exposure and HLA in healthy donors. The PCR employed 60 Vbeta primers together with 13 Jbeta primers. Using immunoSEQ multiplex PCR, the repertoire was profiled, and TCRdb retains in-frame clones only, with some absent. The data hold around 65,000 clones, with approximately 67% observed a single time. The specimen sequenced was PBMCs. Receptors originate from a man younger than 45 in good health and CMV-seronegative.

This clone turned up a few times. The gene calls are TRBV6-1 and TRBJ2-1, with D possibly TRBD2 on 6 matching bases. Germline V CDR1 and CDR2: MNHNS, SASEGT. The CDR3 runs 15 residues. Trimming took off 2 bases at V and 2 bases at J, with 10 bases between the two ends. In DNA, the CDR3 is TGTGCCAGCAGTGAACGGAGGGGCCCCTACAATGAGCAGTTCTTC. Translated, it gives CASSERRGPYNEQFF.

J is TRBJ2-1 and V is TRBV6-4; 7 nucleotides match TRBD1. J was trimmed by 7 bases and V by 6 bases; bases with no gene match: 18. The germline V gene has CDR1 MRHNA and CDR2 SNTAGT. This CDR3 is built from 17 residues. CDR3 sequence: CASSTLRGTPRRNEQFF. The CDR3 coding sequence is TGTGCCAGCAGCACCCTCAGGGGGACCCCACGGAGGAATGAGCAGTTCTTC.

This clone was detected a few times. This chain links TRBV12-2 with TRBJ1-2. TRBV12-2 is given as a pseudogene. The CDR3 runs 8 residues. CDR3 protein: CWGDGYTF. CDR3 bases: TGCTGGGGGGATGGCTACACCTTC.

The genes are TRBV6-1 and TRBJ1-5; D is perhaps TRBD1 (5 bases). CDR3 size: 15 residues. Germline CDR1 is MNHNS and CDR2 is SASEGT. V lost 1 base to trimming and J lost 6 bases, with 13 bases between them. The CDR3 is CASSEDDGGSQPQHF. As DNA, the CDR3 is TGTGCCAGCAGTGAAGATGACGGGGGAAGTCAGCCCCAGCATTTT.